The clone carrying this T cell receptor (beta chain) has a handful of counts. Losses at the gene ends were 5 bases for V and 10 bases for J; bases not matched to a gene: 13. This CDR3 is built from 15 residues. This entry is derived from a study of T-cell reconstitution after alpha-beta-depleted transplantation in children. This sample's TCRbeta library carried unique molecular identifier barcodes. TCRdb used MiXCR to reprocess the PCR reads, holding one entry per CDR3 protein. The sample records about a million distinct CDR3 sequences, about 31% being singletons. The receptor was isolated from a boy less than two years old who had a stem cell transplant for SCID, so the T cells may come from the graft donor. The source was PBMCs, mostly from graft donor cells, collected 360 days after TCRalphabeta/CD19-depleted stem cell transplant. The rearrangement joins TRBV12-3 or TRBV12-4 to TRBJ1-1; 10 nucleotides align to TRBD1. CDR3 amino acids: CASSAQTGGEKGAFF. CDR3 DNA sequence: TGTGCCAGCAGTGCCCAGACAGGGGGCGAGAAAGGAGCTTTCTTT.